This T cell receptor beta chain derives from a study of blood T cell repertoires in COVID-19. Study context: PBMCs, B-cell-depleted T cells, or T cells provided the cDNA or gDNA that made up the material.

Sequencing was performed with immunoSEQ multiplex PCR; in TCRdb, only in-frame clones are kept and a portion is missing. This table has under 100,000 clones, over 70% appearing once. The clonotype comes from a woman aged 60 to 75 with acute or convalescent COVID-19. Material for sequencing was peripheral blood.

DNA for the CDR3: TGTGCCAGCAGCTCAAAGGGCCTAGCGGGGGTTAATGAGCAGTTCTTC. Its translation: CASSSKGLAGVNEQFF. The gene calls are TRBV7-3 and TRBJ2-1; 10 positions match TRBD2. The CDR3 loop spans 16 amino acids. J lost 7 bases, V lost 4 bases, and 10 bases had no gene match. Germline assignment: CDR1 SGHTA and CDR2 FQGTGA.